This T cell receptor beta chain was observed in a study of Ad26.COV2.S vaccination and SARS-CoV-2 variants (dated by TCRdb to the early 2020s). Concerning the study at large: Vaccine-arm donors came from COV1001, a multicentre, randomized, double-blind, placebo-controlled phase I-IIa trial of Ad26.COV2.S in healthy adults. Ad26.COV2.S was given intramuscularly at 5x10^10 or 1x10^11 viral particles, as a single shot or as two shots 56 days apart. The specificity and breadth of SARS-CoV-2-reactive T cell receptors after Ad26.COV2.S vaccination were assessed by TCRbeta repertoire sequencing. The TCR-sequenced set comprised about 30 samples: approximately 19 Ad26.COV2.S vaccine recipients, 5 placebo recipients and 8 SARS-CoV-2 convalescent individuals. Trial participants were randomized into five groups of five: low-dose or high-dose Ad26.COV2.S given once or twice, or placebo on both occasions. Investigators remained blinded to trial group allocation during experiments and outcome assessment. The paper's findings and limits, for the study overall: Higher spike-specific TCR breadth was observed in Ad26.COV2.S recipients than in placebo recipients (P = 0.0014). According to the authors, total T cell responses may have been underestimated by the TCR breadth and depth analyses. Substantial breadth of spike-specific CD8+ and CD4+ T cell responses was reported after vaccination. Comparable non-spike TCR breadth was observed between vaccine and placebo recipients, consistent with only spike being contained in the vaccine. The study was not powered for comparison of responses between vaccine doses or regimens.

Turning to this clone: No antigen is known for it. Base-call qualities are not available, and no considerably larger clone is one nucleotide away.

The immunoSEQ Assay was used to sequence TCRbeta CDR3 regions. After extraction, genomic DNA underwent amplification by bias-controlled multiplex PCR, followed by high-throughput sequencing. On the study's bioinformatics: Collapsing and filtering of sequences were performed to quantify the absolute abundance of each unique TCRbeta CDR3 region. T cell fraction was estimated by normalizing TCRbeta template counts to usable DNA, which was measured by amplifying reference genes present in all nucleated cells. Repertoire TCRs were annotated as SARS-CoV-2-specific by exact matching of V gene, CDR3 amino acid sequence and J gene to a known reactive TCR set. The reference SARS-CoV-2 TCR set came from MIRA and was filtered for enrichment in COVID-19-positive ImmuneCODE repertoires, removing public or cross-reactive TCRs. Drawing on the MIRA antigens, annotated TCRs were analysed further at the level of specific ORF or position within ORF. Breadth was defined as annotated unique rearrangements over total unique productive rearrangements; depth was the summed frequency of those rearrangements. Two-sided Wilcoxon rank-sum tests were used to compare TCR breadth between groups. Not all clones reach the TCRdb copy of this immuneACCESS table, which keeps in-frame sequences only. Checked studies attribute under half of the gap to unresolved V genes and leave the rest unexplained. Clone size and the V and J calls come from that table; the DNA yielded D and trimming. A total of fewer than 500,000 clones appear in this sample, less than 95% of them only once. The top ten clonotypes cover about 4.4% of the sample.

The treatment or condition label here, explained by the study, means: some 20 received Ad26.COV2.S at low or high dose, single or two shots; several received placebo; per-sample allocation not given. For vaccine and placebo recipients, the sequenced repertoires came from samples collected on day 63 after the first injection. Cohort 1b enrolled about 25 adults aged 18-55 years at a single site in Boston, USA, between 29 July and 7 August 2020. Ad26.COV2.S consisted of a replication-incompetent adenovirus type 26 vector by which a prefusion-stabilized SARS-CoV-2 spike protein from the original Wuhan strain was expressed. The CDR3, from cysteine to phenylalanine, totals 15 residues. Solely the CDR3 DNA is kept, with 45 bases framed from the first base. CDR1 LNHNV and CDR2 YYDKDF are derived from the germline V gene (reference sequence). At the junction V is shortened by 4 bases and J by 5 bases; bases outside the gene matches: 9.

The chain employs TRBV15 and TRBJ1-1, and TRBD1 aligns with 8 junction nucleotides. The source material was peripheral blood, sampled in a trial of Ad26.COV2.S vaccine versus placebo. The sequence was obtained from a person between 18 and 65 years old who received the Ad26.COV2.S COVID-19 vaccine or a placebo. In nucleotides, the sequence is TGTGCCACCAGCACCTATGGACAGGGATGGACTGAAGCTTTCTTT. It translates to CATSTYGQGWTEAFF.